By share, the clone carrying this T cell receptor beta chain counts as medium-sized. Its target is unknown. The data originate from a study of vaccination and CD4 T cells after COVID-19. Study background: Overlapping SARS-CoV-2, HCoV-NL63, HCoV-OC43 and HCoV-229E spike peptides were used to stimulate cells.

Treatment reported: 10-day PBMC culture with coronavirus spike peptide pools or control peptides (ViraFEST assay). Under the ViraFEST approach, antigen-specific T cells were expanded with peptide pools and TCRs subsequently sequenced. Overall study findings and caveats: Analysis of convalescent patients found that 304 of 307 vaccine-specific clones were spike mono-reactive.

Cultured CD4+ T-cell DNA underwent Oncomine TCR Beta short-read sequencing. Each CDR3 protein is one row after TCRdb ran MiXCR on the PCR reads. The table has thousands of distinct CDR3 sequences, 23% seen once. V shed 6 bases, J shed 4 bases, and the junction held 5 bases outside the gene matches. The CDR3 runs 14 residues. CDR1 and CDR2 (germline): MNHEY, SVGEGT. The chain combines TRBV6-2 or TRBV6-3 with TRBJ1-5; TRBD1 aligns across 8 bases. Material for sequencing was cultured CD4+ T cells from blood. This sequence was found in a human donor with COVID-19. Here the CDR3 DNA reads TGTGCCAGCAGGTCGGGGACAGGAAATCAGCCCCAGCATTTT. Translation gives CASRSGTGNQPQHF.